This entry lists 30 T cell receptor beta chains sequenced from one sample in a study of cytomegalovirus exposure and HLA in healthy donors. With 60 Vbeta and 13 Jbeta primers, the PCR was carried out. The repertoire was sequenced with immunoSEQ multiplex PCR; TCRdb's copy has only in-frame clones and lacks some. Here the sample spans 90,000 to 100,000 clones, approximately 80% being singletons. Material for sequencing was PBMCs. The receptors shown here come from a man in his 60s in good health and CMV-seropositive.

The chain recombines TRBV6-5 with TRBJ2-2; D is possibly TRBD2 (5 bases). The CDR3 runs to 14 residues. The V and J ends lost 6 bases and 4 bases respectively, with 12 bases between them. CDR1 MNHEY and CDR2 SVGAGI come from the germline V gene. Here the CDR3 reads CASSHTRSTGELFF. Here the CDR3 DNA reads TGTGCCAGCAGCCACACTAGGAGCACCGGGGAGCTGTTTTTT.

This clone turned up a few times. The chain is built from TRBV5-4 and TRBJ1-5, with a weak D call TRBD1 (5 bases). Looked up from germline, CDR1 is SGHNT and CDR2 is YYREEE (reference sequence). Trimming left V 0 bases short and J 6 bases short, with 10 bases between. The length of the CDR3 is 14 residues. CDR3 amino acids: CASSLGVRGQPQHF. CDR3 in DNA: TGTGCCAGCAGCTTGGGGGTTAGGGGTCAGCCCCAGCATTTT.

The CDR3 here is CASRPGGYGTDTQYF. The CDR3 region has the DNA TGTGCCAGTAGACCAGGTGGTTATGGCACAGATACGCAGTATTTT. The chain employs TRBV19 and TRBJ2-3, with no clear D. Germline V CDR1 and CDR2: LNHDA, SQIVND (reference sequence). The CDR3 contains 15 residues. Trimming removed 6 bases at V and 1 base at J, with 14 bases between.

The chain employs TRBV29-1 and TRBJ1-1; TRBD1 agrees at 7 bases. With 4 bases clipped from V and 2 bases from J, the junction kept 13 bases outside the gene matches. This CDR3 contains 16 residues. Germline-derived CDR1 and CDR2 are SQVTM and ANQGSEA. In DNA, the CDR3 is TGCAGCGTTGGGAGCATAACAGGGGTGGATAACACTGAAGCTTTCTTT. Translated: CSVGSITGVDNTEAFF.

The chain recombines TRBV7-9 with TRBJ2-1, with a possible D match to TRBD1 (6 bases). V lost 5 bases and J lost 6, with 17 bases in between. CDR1 is SEHNR and CDR2 is FQNEAQ in the germline V gene (reference sequence). The CDR3 loop spans 15 amino acids. CDR3 coding DNA: TGTGCCAGCAGCGCGGTAGGGACACCCTTCAATGAGCAGTTCTTC. Translation gives CASSAVGTPFNEQFF.

This sequence joins TRBV5-8 and TRBJ2-1, with D possibly matching TRBD2 (5 bases). The CDR3 runs to 14 residues. Trimming cost V 0 bases and J 3 bases, with 7 bases left between them. Per germline, CDR1 SGHTS and CDR2 YDEGEE. The CDR3 DNA sequence: TGTGCCAGCAGCTTGGACGGGGTCTACAATGAGCAGTTCTTC. Translated, it gives CASSLDGVYNEQFF.

V gene TRBV28 combines with J gene TRBJ1-1, with TRBD1 matching 10 bases. Germline-derived CDR1 and CDR2 are MDHEN and SYDVKM. The V segment lost 3 bases and the J segment 3 bases; nucleotides outside the gene matches: 4. This CDR3 is 15 amino acids long. For the CDR3, the DNA is TGTGCCAGCAGTTTGCTGGGACAGGGGCACACTGAAGCTTTCTTT. Residues: CASSLLGQGHTEAFF.

This chain joins TRBV27 and TRBJ2-7, with 8 positions matching TRBD1. Germline V gene sequence: CDR1 MNHEY, CDR2 SMNVEV (reference sequence). The CDR3 totals 15 residues. V was pared by 5 bases and J by 0 bases, with 6 bases of the junction left unmatched. CDR3 nucleotide sequence: TGTGCCAGCAGTGTAACAGGGGGTAGCTCCTACGAGCAGTACTTC. Amino acid sequence: CASSVTGGSSYEQYF.

The V call is TRBV5-1, the J call TRBJ2-3, with D perhaps TRBD2 (6 bases). CDR1 is SGHRS, CDR2 YFSETQ, per germline. The CDR3 loop spans 17 amino acids. V was trimmed by 4 bases and J by 1 base, leaving 19 bases between them. The DNA for the CDR3 is TGCGCCAGCAGCCCTTCAGTGACTAGAGACGGCACAGATACGCAGTATTTT. This codes for CASSPSVTRDGTDTQYF.

The V call is TRBV11-2, the J call TRBJ2-1, with D possibly being TRBD1 (6 bases). Trimming shortened V by 3 bases and J by 0 bases, and 9 bases separated the two germline ends. This CDR3 spans 15 amino acids. Germline V gene sequence: CDR1 SGHAT, CDR2 FQNNGV. The CDR3 protein is CASSFSGDSYNEQFF. The CDR3 DNA reads as TGTGCCAGCAGCTTCTCAGGGGACTCCTACAATGAGCAGTTCTTC.

The chain employs TRBV2 and TRBJ1-4; 9 nucleotides align to TRBD1. The trim removed 7 bases at V and 4 bases at J, leaving 7 bases unmatched. This CDR3 has 15 amino acids. The germline V gene encodes CDR1 SNHLY and CDR2 FYNNEI. DNA of the CDR3: TGTGCCAGCAAGGACAGGGGAAAGGGTAATGAAAAACTGTTTTTT. Its protein product is CASKDRGKGNEKLFF.

The rearrangement links TRBV10-1 to TRBJ2-1, with 9 positions matching TRBD1. Germline lookup yields CDR1 WNHNN and CDR2 SYGVQD (reference sequence). V dropped 3 bases and J dropped 2; count of bases not matched to a gene: 5. This CDR3 comprises 16 residues. CDR3 nucleotide sequence: TGCGCCAGCAGTGAAACAGGGGGCCTTACCTACAATGAGCAGTTCTTC. This encodes CASSETGGLTYNEQFF.

The chain couples TRBV11-3 to TRBJ2-1, with D uncertain. CDR3 length: 12 residues. Germline CDR1 is SGHNT and CDR2 is YENEEA. The V and J ends lost 2 bases and 9 bases respectively, with 8 bases between them. The CDR3 protein is CASSLSSTEQFF. Here the CDR3 DNA reads TGTGCCAGCAGCTTATCGAGTACTGAGCAGTTCTTC.

This chain uses TRBV30 with TRBJ2-3, with D perhaps matching TRBD1 (6 bases). From germline, CDR1 is GTSNPN and CDR2 SVGIG (reference sequence). The CDR3 loop spans 17 amino acids. V gave up 0 bases and J gave up 3 bases, with 19 bases separating them. The CDR3 reads CAWSVGGTTIPTDTQYF. The CDR3, as DNA: TGTGCCTGGAGTGTAGGTGGGACAACCATACCTACAGATACGCAGTATTTT. Drawing the rest from reference TRBV30 and TRBJ2-3, the complete variable domain is SQTIHQWPATLVQPVGSPLSLECTVEGTSNPNLYWYRQAAGRGLQLLFYSVGIGQISSEVPQNLSASRPQDRQFILSSKKLLLSDSGFYLCAWSVGGTTIPTDTQYFGPGTRLTVL.

The chain recombines TRBV9 with TRBJ2-3; D is perhaps TRBD2 (5 bases). The CDR3 has 15 residues. The V end was cut by 1 base, the J end by 5 bases, with 14 bases between. Germline CDR1 SGDLS, CDR2 YYNGEE. The CDR3 region is CASSVNPDEGDTQYF. CDR3 nucleotides: TGTGCCAGCAGCGTAAACCCCGACGAGGGAGATACGCAGTATTTT. The entire variable domain, with the rest obtained from reference TRBV9 and TRBJ2-3, is as follows: DSGVTQTPKHLITATGQRVTLRCSPRSGDLSVYWYQQSLDQGLQFLIQYYNGEERAKGNILERFSAQQFPDLHSELNLSSLELGDSALYFCASSVNPDEGDTQYFGPGTRLTVL.

Details on this clone: Other nucleotide sequences from this sample produce the same CDR3. This chain connects TRBV27 to TRBJ2-2; TRBD2 matches 7 bases. This CDR3 comprises 13 residues. V trimming: 3 bases; J trimming: 6 bases; junction bases outside the gene matches: 1. Germline CDR1 MNHEY, CDR2 SMNVEV (reference sequence). The CDR3 sequence: CASSLGGAGELFF. CDR3 sequence (DNA): TGTGCCAGCAGTTTGGGAGGGGCCGGGGAGCTGTTTTTT.

The chain is built from TRBV27 and TRBJ2-4, with D perhaps TRBD1 (6 bases). Looked up from germline, CDR1 is MNHEY and CDR2 is SMNVEV (reference sequence). Trimming took 5 bases from V and 2 from J, leaving 13 bases between them. The CDR3 spans 15 residues. The CDR3 spells CASSPLTGTKNIQYF. DNA of the CDR3: TGTGCCAGCAGTCCCCTCACAGGGACCAAAAACATTCAGTACTTC.

This chain connects TRBV5-1 to TRBJ1-2; D ambiguous. V was trimmed by 0 bases and J by 2 bases, leaving 8 bases between them. This CDR3 has 14 residues. CDR1 and CDR2 (germline): SGHRS, YFSETQ. The CDR3 DNA is TGCGCCAGCAGCTTGGTGGCACCAAACTATGGCTACACCTTC. It is translated as CASSLVAPNYGYTF.

The genes are TRBV6-6 and TRBJ2-7; D is unresolved. This CDR3 is 13 amino acids long. Trimming cost V 3 bases and J 2 bases, with 8 bases left between them. In germline, CDR1 is MNHNY, CDR2 SVGAGI (reference sequence). The CDR3 nucleotides read TGTGCCAGCAGTTATATCCCGGCCTACGAGCAGTACTTC. Translating it yields CASSYIPAYEQYF.

This chain links TRBV6-6 with TRBJ2-1, with TRBD2 matching 8 bases. The CDR3 covers 15 residues. Per germline, CDR1 MNHNY and CDR2 SVGAGI (reference sequence). Trimming cost V 5 bases and J 3 bases; bases outside gene matches: 6. CDR3 region: CASSNGGVYYNEQFF. Written as DNA, the CDR3 is TGTGCCAGCAGTAACGGGGGGGTCTACTACAATGAGCAGTTCTTC.

This sequence joins TRBV7-8 and TRBJ2-5, with 7 bases that match TRBD2. The CDR3 length is 16 residues. Per germline, CDR1 SGHVS and CDR2 FQNEAQ. Losses at the gene ends were 2 bases for V and 1 base for J; bases not matched to a gene: 7. CDR3 loop: CASSLWWGGTQETQYF. The CDR3 coding sequence is TGTGCCAGCAGCTTATGGTGGGGGGGGACCCAAGAGACCCAGTACTTC.

This sequence joins TRBV6-5 and TRBJ1-4; 9 bases line up with TRBD1. Germline V gives CDR1 MNHEY, CDR2 SVGAGI. CDR3 length: 14 amino acids. V lost 6 bases, J lost 8 bases, and 7 bases stayed unmatched. CDR3 DNA: TGTGCCAGCAGAACCGGGACAGGGCAAGAAAAACTGTTTTTT. Its protein is CASRTGTGQEKLFF.

This rearrangement joins TRBV5-1 to TRBJ1-6, with 7 nucleotides matching TRBD1. With V trimmed by 4 bases and J by 10 bases, 8 bases remained unmatched. From germline, CDR1 is SGHRS and CDR2 YFSETQ. The CDR3 runs 14 residues. The CDR3 DNA reads as TGCGCCAGCAGCATAGACAGGGTTAGCTCACCCCTCCACTTT. Residues: CASSIDRVSSPLHF.

The chain carries TRBV15 and TRBJ2-7; TRBD1 matches 8 bases. With V trimmed by 0 bases and J by 5 bases, 6 bases remained unmatched. The CDR3 sequence is 15 residues long. Germline CDR1 LNHNV, CDR2 YYDKDF (reference sequence). The CDR3 nucleotides are TGTGCCACCAGCAGAGATCGGGGCAGGGGGCACGAGCAGTACTTC. Protein product: CATSRDRGRGHEQYF. The full variable domain, with the rest looked up from reference TRBV15 and TRBJ2-7, is DAMVIQNPRYQVTQFGKPVTLSCSQTLNHNVMYWYQQKSSQAPKLLFHYYDKDFNNEADTPDNFQSRRPNTSFCFLDIRSPGLGDTAMYLCATSRDRGRGHEQYFGPGTRLTVT.

This chain links TRBV5-1 with TRBJ2-5; 11 bases map to TRBD1. V lost 4 bases, J lost 1 base, and 6 bases stayed unmatched. This CDR3 has 16 amino acids. Germline CDR1 is SGHRS and CDR2 is YFSETQ. CDR3 protein: CASSLGQGAGQETQYF. CDR3 nucleotide sequence: TGCGCCAGCAGCCTAGGACAGGGGGCTGGCCAAGAGACCCAGTACTTC.

The V gene is TRBV5-1, the J gene TRBJ2-3, with 7 bases aligning to TRBD1. The CDR3 length is 15 residues. Germline loops: CDR1 SGHRS, CDR2 YFSETQ. V gave up 2 bases and J gave up 2 bases; unmatched junction bases: 5. The CDR3 sequence is CASSFTGVNTDTQYF. Here the CDR3 DNA reads TGCGCCAGCAGCTTCACAGGGGTCAACACAGATACGCAGTATTTT.

V usage is TRBV5-1 and J usage is TRBJ2-1, with a tentative D call TRBD1 (5 bases). This CDR3 is built from 13 residues. Trimming removed 7 bases at V and 1 base at J, with 9 bases between. Germline CDR1 reads SGHRS; CDR2 reads YFSETQ. The CDR3 DNA reads TGCGCCAGCTGGGCAGGGTCCTACAATGAGCAGTTCTTC. Translation: CASWAGSYNEQFF.

The chain recombines TRBV11-1 with TRBJ2-2; no firm D call. Germline V gene data show CDR1 as SGHAT and CDR2 as FQDESV (reference sequence). The CDR3 length is 12 residues. V was pared by 5 bases and J by 6 bases, with 7 bases between. The CDR3, as DNA: TGTGCCAGCAGCCAGAATGCCGGGGAGCTGTTTTTT. This gives the protein CASSQNAGELFF.

J is TRBJ2-5 and V is TRBV27; TRBD1 matches 8 bases. The J call may be in error: the DNA end matches TRBJ2-7 better. The CDR3 sequence is 15 residues long. CDR1 is MNHEY and CDR2 is SMNVEV in the germline V gene (reference sequence). DNA for the CDR3: TGTGCCAGCAGTCGATACAGGACAGGGTTCTACGAGCAGTACTTC. It translates to CASSRYRTGFYEQYF.

In this sample, this clone turned up a few times. The CDR3 DNA follows: TGTGCCAGCAGCCCCGGGACATTTAACTATGGCTACACCTTC. Translating it yields CASSPGTFNYGYTF. The V gene is TRBV7-6, the J gene TRBJ1-2, with D maybe TRBD1 (6 bases). The CDR3 is 14 amino acids. Per germline, CDR1 SGHVS and CDR2 FNYEAQ. V lost 5 bases, J lost 1 base, and 11 bases lay in between.